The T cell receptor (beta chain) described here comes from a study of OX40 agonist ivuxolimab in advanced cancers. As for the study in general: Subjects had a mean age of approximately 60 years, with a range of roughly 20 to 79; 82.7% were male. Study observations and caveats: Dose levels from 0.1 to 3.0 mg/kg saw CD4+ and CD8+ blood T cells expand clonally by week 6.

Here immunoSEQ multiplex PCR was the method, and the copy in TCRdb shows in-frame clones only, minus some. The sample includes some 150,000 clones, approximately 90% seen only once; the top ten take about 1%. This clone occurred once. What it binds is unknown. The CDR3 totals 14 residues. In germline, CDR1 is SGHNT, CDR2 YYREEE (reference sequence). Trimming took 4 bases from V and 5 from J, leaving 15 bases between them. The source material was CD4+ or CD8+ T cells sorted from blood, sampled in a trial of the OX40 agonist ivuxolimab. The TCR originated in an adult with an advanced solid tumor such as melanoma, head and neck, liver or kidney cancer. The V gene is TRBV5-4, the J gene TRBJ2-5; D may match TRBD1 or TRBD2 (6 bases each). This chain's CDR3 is CASSPNGGRETQYF. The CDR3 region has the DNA TGTGCCAGCAGCCCTAATGGGGGGCGGGAGACCCAGTACTTC.